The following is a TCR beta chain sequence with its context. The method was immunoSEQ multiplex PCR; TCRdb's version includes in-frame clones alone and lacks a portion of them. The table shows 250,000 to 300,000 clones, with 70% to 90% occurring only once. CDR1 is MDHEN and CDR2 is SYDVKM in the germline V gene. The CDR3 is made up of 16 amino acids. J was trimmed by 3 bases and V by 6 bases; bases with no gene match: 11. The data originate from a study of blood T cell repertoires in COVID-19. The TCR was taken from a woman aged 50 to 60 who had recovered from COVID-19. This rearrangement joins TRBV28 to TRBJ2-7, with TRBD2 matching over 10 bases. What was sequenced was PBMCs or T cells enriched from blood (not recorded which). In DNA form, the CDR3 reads TGTGCCAGCAGCTACCCCGGGACTAGCGTAGTCTACGAGCAGTACTTC. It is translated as CASSYPGTSVVYEQYF.